Following are 24 T cell receptor beta chains from one sample sequenced in a study of cytomegalovirus exposure and HLA in healthy donors. PCR used 60 Vbeta primers and 13 Jbeta primers. Profiling relied on immunoSEQ multiplex PCR, and the TCRdb table lists in-frame clones only, not all of them. The table lists about 140,000 clones, around 90% of them singletons, with around 0.51% in the top ten. The sample consisted of PBMCs. These receptors came from a middle-aged woman in good health and CMV-seronegative.

The chain combines TRBV27 with TRBJ2-2, with 9 bases that match TRBD1. The CDR3 spans 16 residues. Germline loops: CDR1 MNHEY, CDR2 SMNVEV (reference sequence). J lost 1 base, V lost 5 bases, and 5 bases had no gene match. CDR3 protein: CASSPGTGRNTGELFF. The DNA for the CDR3 is TGTGCCAGCAGTCCTGGGACAGGGAGGAACACCGGGGAGCTGTTTTTT.

The chain uses TRBV10-3 and TRBJ2-5, with a weak D call TRBD1 (5 bases). The CDR3 loop spans 15 amino acids. V dropped 3 bases and J dropped 4 bases, with 15 bases sitting between them. CDR1 ENHRY and CDR2 SYGVKD come from the germline V gene. CDR3 nucleotides: TGTGCCATCAGTGAAGGGGTCTTCGGCGGAGAGACCCAGTACTTC. It specifies CAISEGVFGGETQYF.

The V and J genes are TRBV19 and TRBJ2-5, with 9 positions matching TRBD1. Unmatched junction bases numbered 10, after V lost 6 bases and J lost 5 bases. This CDR3 comprises 15 residues. Germline CDR1 and CDR2: LNHDA and SQIVND (reference sequence). CDR3 loop: CASRTGQGSAETQYF. The CDR3 DNA reads as TGTGCCAGTAGGACGGGACAGGGTAGTGCGGAGACCCAGTACTTC.

This rearrangement joins TRBV7-9 to TRBJ2-1, with D perhaps TRBD2 (5 bases). The germline CDR1 and CDR2 sequences are SEHNR and FQNEAQ (reference sequence). The CDR3 spans 14 residues. Trimming took 2 bases from V and 1 from J, leaving 6 bases between them. The CDR3 sequence: CASSLRGSYNEQFF. Written as DNA, the CDR3 is TGTGCCAGCAGCTTACGGGGATCCTACAATGAGCAGTTCTTC.

V usage is TRBV28 and J usage is TRBJ2-2; 10 bases line up with TRBD1. Trimming removed 7 bases from V and 5 bases from J; junction bases left unmatched: 4. This CDR3 is built from 14 residues. In germline, CDR1 is MDHEN, CDR2 SYDVKM. DNA of the CDR3: TGTGCCAGCATGGAGGGACAGGGGACCGGGGAGCTGTTTTTT. This translates into CASMEGQGTGELFF.

CDR3 bases: TGTGCCAGCAGTTACGGGACTCCCTACAATGAGCAGTTCTTC. This encodes CASSYGTPYNEQFF. This chain links TRBV6-5 with TRBJ2-1; the D gene is possibly TRBD2 (6 bases). Germline loops: CDR1 MNHEY, CDR2 SVGAGI. This CDR3 contains 14 residues. Trimming removed 2 bases at V and 2 bases at J, with 7 bases between.

The count of this clone is one. J is TRBJ2-7 and V is TRBV6-1; tentatively, D is TRBD1 (5 bases). The V end was cut by 3 bases, the J end by 7 bases, with 16 bases between. This CDR3 has 14 amino acids. Germline V gene data show CDR1 as MNHNS and CDR2 as SASEGT. The CDR3 loop reads CASSDLDILREQYF. In DNA, the CDR3 is TGTGCCAGCAGTGATTTGGACATTCTAAGGGAGCAGTACTTC.

The chain links TRBV19 to TRBJ2-7; TRBD2 is a possible D gene (5 bases). Germline loops: CDR1 LNHDA, CDR2 SQIVND (reference sequence). This CDR3 region has 14 residues. V shed 5 bases and J shed 2 bases, with 13 bases lying between them. DNA of the CDR3: TGTGCCAGTAGTGTATCCGGGGAGACCTACGAGCAGTACTTC. This codes for CASSVSGETYEQYF.

This chain connects TRBV2 to TRBJ1-1, with D tentatively TRBD1 (5 bases). V was clipped by 4 bases and J by 3 bases, with 18 bases between them. This CDR3 spans 16 amino acids. CDR1 is SNHLY and CDR2 is FYNNEI in the germline V gene. The CDR3 here is CASSVNPRGVYTEAFF. DNA of the CDR3: TGTGCCAGCAGTGTAAACCCGCGGGGGGTGTACACTGAAGCTTTCTTT.

V usage is TRBV27 and J usage is TRBJ2-1, with 9 bases lining up with TRBD2. Germline V gives CDR1 MNHEY, CDR2 SMNVEV (reference sequence). J lost 6 bases, V lost 5 bases, and 14 bases had no gene match. This CDR3 has 17 residues. CDR3 DNA: TGTGCCAGCAGTGGGGTGGGCGGGAGGGCTGTAGGCAATGAGCAGTTCTTC. Its translation is CASSGVGGRAVGNEQFF.

J is TRBJ2-2 and V is TRBV28; D might be TRBD2 (5 bases). Germline V gene data show CDR1 as MDHEN and CDR2 as SYDVKM. Trimming pared 8 bases from V and 4 bases from J, leaving 8 bases between. This CDR3 contains 12 residues. The CDR3 DNA follows: TGTGCCAGCCGACTATCCACCGGGGAGCTGTTTTTT. Its translation is CASRLSTGELFF.

J is TRBJ2-1 and V is TRBV5-4; TRBD2 agrees at 8 bases. CDR3 length: 16 residues. The V segment lost 4 bases and the J segment 5 bases; nucleotides outside the gene matches: 11. CDR1 and CDR2 (germline): SGHNT, YYREEE (reference sequence). This CDR3 is CASSQLAEFLDNEQFF. The CDR3 region has the DNA TGTGCCAGCAGCCAACTAGCGGAATTTCTTGACAATGAGCAGTTCTTC.

The gene calls are TRBV5-1 and TRBJ2-5; the match to TRBD1 covers 7 bases. J was trimmed by 4 bases and V by 6 bases; bases with no gene match: 18. The CDR3 sequence is 17 residues long. CDR1 is SGHRS, CDR2 YFSETQ, per germline. The CDR3 DNA reads as TGCGCCAGCAACCCATTTCAGGGGGTCCCGAAGGCAGAGACCCAGTACTTC. This encodes CASNPFQGVPKAETQYF.

The chain employs TRBV6-6 and TRBJ2-5, with D perhaps TRBD2 (7 bases). The J call is in doubt because the DNA end fits TRBJ2-7 better. The CDR3 runs to 14 residues. CDR1 and CDR2 (germline): MNHNY, SVGAGI (reference sequence). DNA of the CDR3: TGTGCCAGCAGCCTAGGGGGGGGATCTTTCGAGCAGTACTTC. Translation: CASSLGGGSFEQYF.

The chain has TRBV10-3 and TRBJ2-2; 8 bases are a match to TRBD2. The junction had 5 bases not matched to a gene; V was cut back by 5 bases and J by 3 bases. The CDR3 is 15 residues long. Germline CDR1 reads ENHRY; CDR2 reads SYGVKD. CDR3 loop: CAISTAGGDTGELFF. The CDR3 DNA reads as TGTGCCATCAGTACGGCGGGAGGCGACACCGGGGAGCTGTTTTTT.

The chain is built from TRBV27 and TRBJ2-1, with D possibly TRBD2 on 7 matching bases. Trimming took off 3 bases at V and 0 bases at J, with 12 bases between the two ends. This CDR3 is built from 16 residues. CDR1 MNHEY and CDR2 SMNVEV come from the germline V gene (reference sequence). The DNA of the CDR3 is TGTGCCAGCAGTTTTGGGGGGGCCGGCTCCTACAATGAGCAGTTCTTC. It is translated as CASSFGGAGSYNEQFF.

V usage is TRBV7-9 and J usage is TRBJ2-5; D might be TRBD2 (5 bases). This CDR3 contains 14 residues. Germline CDR1 and CDR2: SEHNR and FQNEAQ (reference sequence). Trimming stripped 7 bases from V and 4 bases from J, with 16 bases between. CDR3 sequence (DNA): TGTGCCAGCACCCAACGGGGTTTCCCAGAGACCCAGTACTTC. It yields the protein CASTQRGFPETQYF.

J is TRBJ2-7 and V is TRBV5-1, with D unresolved. Trimming took 0 bases from V and 2 from J, leaving 6 bases between them. This CDR3 spans 13 amino acids. Germline values: CDR1 SGHRS, CDR2 YFSETQ. CDR3 in amino acids: CASSLDNAYEQYF. CDR3 nucleotide sequence: TGCGCCAGCAGCTTGGACAATGCCTACGAGCAGTACTTC.

The chain carries TRBV5-4 and TRBJ2-7; 8 nucleotides align to TRBD1. V shed 4 bases and J 0 bases; nucleotides not matched to a gene: 6. This CDR3 region has 15 residues. Germline V gene lookup returns CDR1 SGHNT and CDR2 YYREEE (reference sequence). The CDR3 region is CASSADRASSYEQYF. CDR3 sequence (DNA): TGTGCCAGCAGCGCGGACAGGGCAAGCTCCTACGAGCAGTACTTC. Full variable domain (outside the CDR3, taken from reference TRBV5-4 and TRBJ2-7): ETGVTQSPTHLIKTRGQQVTLRCSSQSGHNTVSWYQQALGQGPQFIFQYYREEENGRGNFPPRFSGLQFPNYSSELNVNALELDDSALYLCASSADRASSYEQYFGPGTRLTVT.

This chain connects TRBV30 to TRBJ2-1; 13 bases are a match to TRBD2. The CDR3 is 17 amino acids. The trim removed 1 base at V and 5 bases at J, leaving 8 bases unmatched. Germline CDR1 reads GTSNPN; CDR2 reads SVGIG (reference sequence). The CDR3 DNA reads as TGTGCCTGGAGTGGACTAGCGGGAGGCCTTGCAAACAATGAGCAGTTCTTC. As protein: CAWSGLAGGLANNEQFF. Full variable domain (missing parts from reference TRBV30 and TRBJ2-1): SQTIHQWPATLVQPVGSPLSLECTVEGTSNPNLYWYRQAAGRGLQLLFYSVGIGQISSEVPQNLSASRPQDRQFILSSKKLLLSDSGFYLCAWSGLAGGLANNEQFFGPGTRLTVL.

This chain connects TRBV30 to TRBJ1-5; 9 bases are shared with TRBD1. V lost 2 bases to trimming and J lost 7 bases; unmatched junction nucleotides: 6. From germline, CDR1 is GTSNPN and CDR2 SVGIG (reference sequence). The CDR3 runs to 14 residues. CDR3 coding DNA: TGTGCCTGGAGTTTAGGGACAGGGAGGCAGCCCCAGCATTTT. It specifies CAWSLGTGRQPQHF.

This sequence joins TRBV29-1 and TRBJ2-7; TRBD2 matches at 10 bases. Germline V gene data show CDR1 as SQVTM and CDR2 as ANQGSEA. The CDR3 has 16 amino acids. The V and J ends lost 7 bases and 4 bases, in that order; junction bases with no gene match: 16. CDR3 protein: CSAWGPRSGRAYEQYF. CDR3 sequence (DNA): TGCAGCGCCTGGGGGCCTAGGAGCGGGAGGGCGTACGAGCAGTACTTC.

A single count supports this clone. Germline and junction disagree at one end, which may indicate a read error. V is TRBV7-9 and J is TRBJ2-7, with TRBD2 matching 13 bases. The CDR3 has 15 amino acids. Germline loops: CDR1 SEHNR, CDR2 FQNEAQ (reference sequence). The CDR3 DNA is TGTTCCAGCAGTTCCGGGACTAGCGGGATCTACGAGCAGTACTTC. Residues: CSSSSGTSGIYEQYF.

The chain uses TRBV6-5 and TRBJ1-3; possible D gene TRBD1, 5 bases. Trimming cost V 4 bases and J 0 bases, with 10 bases left between them. Germline CDR1 and CDR2: MNHEY and SVGAGI. CDR3 length equals 15 residues. The CDR3 is CASSFGGLSGNTIYF. The CDR3 region has the DNA TGTGCCAGCAGTTTTGGGGGACTCTCTGGAAACACCATATATTTT.